The 31 T cell receptor beta chains below all came from one sample that was sequenced in a study of cytomegalovirus exposure and HLA in healthy donors. Libraries were prepared by immunoSEQ multiplex PCR; TCRdb keeps only in-frame clonotypes and omits some of them. Altogether tens of thousands of clones are present, roughly 96% being singletons, with the ten largest covering around 2.2%. Sequencing was carried out using PBMCs. Receptors were obtained from a young man in good health and CMV-seronegative.

This clone has just one count. This chain's CDR3 is CASSPLDWSTEAFF. Here the CDR3 DNA reads TGTGCCAGCAGTCCACTAGACTGGAGTACTGAAGCTTTCTTT. The chain joins TRBV6-5 to TRBJ1-1; D is uncertain. Germline-derived CDR1 and CDR2 are MNHEY and SVGAGI. This CDR3 comprises 14 residues. Deletions cut 5 bases from V and 5 bases from J, with 15 bases between.

The chain uses TRBV11-2 and TRBJ1-1; 9 bases agree with TRBD1. The CDR3 runs 17 residues. Germline lookup yields CDR1 SGHAT and CDR2 FQNNGV. J gave up 2 bases and V 4 bases, and 11 bases lay outside the gene matches. CDR3 amino acids: CASSSHRGQGRNTEAFF. The CDR3 DNA follows: TGTGCCAGCAGCTCTCACAGGGGACAGGGACGAAACACTGAAGCTTTCTTT.

The chain recombines TRBV11-2 with TRBJ2-7; no clear D gene. Looked up from germline, CDR1 is SGHAT and CDR2 is FQNNGV. The CDR3 sequence is 14 residues long. Trimming pared 1 base from V and 0 bases from J, leaving 7 bases between. CDR3 sequence (DNA): TGTGCCAGCAGCTTAGCAGGCCTCTCCTACGAGCAGTACTTC. Amino acid sequence: CASSLAGLSYEQYF.

The chain employs TRBV7-3 and TRBJ2-7, with a tentative D call TRBD1 (6 bases). Germline V gives CDR1 SGHTA, CDR2 FQGTGA. The V and J ends lost 9 bases and 1 base respectively, with 13 bases between them. The CDR3 contains 13 residues. CDR3 residues: CASLHRDSYEQYF. Here the CDR3 DNA reads TGTGCCAGTCTCCACAGGGATTCCTACGAGCAGTACTTC.

The rearrangement joins TRBV7-6 to TRBJ1-1; D call uncertain. The V gene lost 1 base and the J gene lost 4 bases, with 13 bases spanning the gap. CDR1 SGHVS and CDR2 FNYEAQ come from the germline V gene. The length of the CDR3 is 15 residues. CDR3 amino acids: CASSLDPGIGTEAFF. The CDR3 bases are TGTGCCAGCAGCTTAGATCCGGGGATTGGCACTGAAGCTTTCTTT.

The chain has TRBV5-1 and TRBJ2-2; 9 nucleotides match TRBD2. Germline V gene sequence: CDR1 SGHRS, CDR2 YFSETQ. With V trimmed by 0 bases and J by 7 bases, 7 bases remained unmatched. The CDR3 contains 16 residues. CDR3: CASSLDTGLADGELFF. In nucleotides, the CDR3 is TGCGCCAGCAGCTTGGACACGGGACTAGCTGACGGGGAGCTGTTTTTT.

The chain combines TRBV6-6 with TRBJ1-2; 10 bases agree with TRBD1. Germline V gene lookup returns CDR1 MNHNY and CDR2 SVGAGI (reference sequence). Unmatched junction bases numbered 10, after V lost 10 bases and J lost 8 bases. This CDR3 comprises 13 residues. The CDR3 bases are TGTGCCACTTTTTTAGGGACAGGGGACGGCTACACCTTC. It is translated as CATFLGTGDGYTF.

The chain recombines TRBV5-8 with TRBJ1-4, with unresolved D. Trimming cost V 10 bases and J 2 bases, with 15 bases left between them. Germline V gene lookup returns CDR1 SGHTS and CDR2 YDEGEE. CDR3 length equals 14 residues. The CDR3 bases are TGTGCCCCAGCTCGACGGGATACTAATGAAAAACTGTTTTTT. Protein sequence: CAPARRDTNEKLFF.

This clone has only one observation. The chain combines TRBV13 with TRBJ1-2; TRBD1 might be the D (6 bases). Germline loops: CDR1 PRHDT, CDR2 FYEKMQ (reference sequence). The CDR3 spans 16 residues. V lost 5 bases, J lost 6 bases, and 22 bases lay in between. The CDR3 DNA reads TGTGCCAGCAGCGCCCCGGGACACCCTTACTTGGATGGCTACACCTTC. The encoded protein is CASSAPGHPYLDGYTF.

The rearrangement links TRBV10-3 to TRBJ1-1; the match to TRBD1 covers 7 bases. This CDR3 comprises 16 residues. Germline assignment: CDR1 ENHRY and CDR2 SYGVKD. The V gene end was trimmed by 0 bases and the J gene end by 2 bases; junction bases not matched to a gene: 6. The CDR3 spells CAISESKGTANTEAFF. CDR3 in DNA: TGTGCCATCAGTGAGTCCAAGGGGACAGCTAACACTGAAGCTTTCTTT.

The rearrangement joins TRBV2 to TRBJ2-4; D is possibly TRBD1 (6 bases). CDR3 length: 13 residues. Per germline, CDR1 SNHLY and CDR2 FYNNEI. V was cut by 10 bases and J by 8 bases, with 18 bases left in between. CDR3: CATKRGKEDIQYF. The CDR3, as DNA: TGTGCCACAAAAAGGGGGAAGGAGGACATTCAGTACTTC.

V gene TRBV6-1 combines with J gene TRBJ1-2; D uncertain. Trimming took off 2 bases at V and 0 bases at J, with 10 bases between the two ends. The CDR3 is made up of 15 amino acids. The V gene's germline CDR1 is MNHNS and CDR2 SASEGT. CDR3 sequence: CASSESPGSNYGYTF. The DNA for the CDR3 is TGTGCCAGCAGTGAATCCCCTGGCTCTAACTATGGCTACACCTTC.

This chain joins TRBV11-2 and TRBJ2-7; 8 bases are a match to TRBD1. CDR1 SGHAT and CDR2 FQNNGV come from the germline V gene. With 0 bases clipped from V and 5 bases from J, the junction kept 6 bases outside the gene matches. The CDR3 spans 15 residues. CDR3 DNA: TGTGCCAGCAGCTTAGACTGGACAGGGAGGAACGAGCAGTACTTC. As protein: CASSLDWTGRNEQYF.

The rearrangement uses TRBV2 and TRBJ2-2; 8 bases map to TRBD1. This CDR3 is 14 amino acids long. Germline V lookup: CDR1 SNHLY, CDR2 FYNNEI. V gave up 7 bases and J gave up 5 bases; unmatched junction bases: 6. The CDR3 region has the DNA TGTGCCAGCACCGGACAGGGTCGGACCGGGGAGCTGTTTTTT. It specifies CASTGQGRTGELFF.

V is TRBV7-9 and J is TRBJ1-4; possible D gene TRBD1, 6 bases. V was clipped by 6 bases and J by 5 bases, with 10 bases between them. Germline-derived CDR1 and CDR2 are SEHNR and FQNEAQ (reference sequence). The CDR3 is made up of 13 amino acids. CDR3 sequence reads: CASRDRENEKLFF. In nucleotides, the CDR3 is TGTGCCAGCAGGGACAGAGAGAATGAAAAACTGTTTTTT. Together with reference TRBV7-9 and TRBJ1-4, the CDR3 gives the full variable domain: DTGVSQNPRHKITKRGQNVTFRCDPISEHNRLYWYRQTLGQGPEFLTYFQNEAQLEKSRLLSDRFSAERPKGSFSTLEIQRTEQGDSAMYLCASRDRENEKLFFGSGTQLSVL.

This chain joins TRBV10-2 and TRBJ1-1; TRBD1 aligns across 10 bases. Germline V gene lookup returns CDR1 WSHSY and CDR2 SAAADI. The CDR3 length is 16 residues. V trimming: 6 bases; J trimming: 6 bases; junction bases outside the gene matches: 13. The DNA of the CDR3 is TGCGCCAGCAGGGGAGGCCGGGACAGGGGTGTCGCTGAAGCTTTCTTT. Translated, it gives CASRGGRDRGVAEAFF.

The rearrangement links TRBV4-1 to TRBJ1-2, with 7 nucleotides matching TRBD1. The germline CDR1 and CDR2 sequences are MGHRA and YSYEKL. The CDR3 contains 14 residues. Trimming removed 2 bases from V and 7 bases from J; junction bases left unmatched: 7. The DNA for the CDR3 is TGCGCCAGCAGCCAAAAACAGGGGAGTGGTGGCTACACCTTC. Amino acid sequence: CASSQKQGSGGYTF.

The rearrangement uses TRBV19 and TRBJ2-5; 8 bases agree with TRBD2. Germline loops: CDR1 LNHDA, CDR2 SQIVND (reference sequence). V lost 4 bases to trimming and J lost 1 base; unmatched junction nucleotides: 2. This CDR3 comprises 14 residues. In nucleotides, the CDR3 is TGTGCCAGTAGTAAGCTAGCGGGCCAAGAGACCCAGTACTTC. Protein sequence: CASSKLAGQETQYF.

The CDR3 protein is CASSIVGGLYNEQFF. The CDR3 nucleotides read TGTGCCAGTAGTATCGTGGGAGGCCTCTACAATGAGCAGTTCTTC. The J gene is TRBJ2-1, the V gene TRBV19; a weak D match, TRBD2 (6 bases). CDR3 length: 15 amino acids. Trimming pared 3 bases from V and 3 bases from J, leaving 12 bases between. Germline-derived CDR1 and CDR2 are LNHDA and SQIVND (reference sequence).

This clone is categorized as medium-sized. This sequence joins TRBV6-1 and TRBJ1-2, with D possibly being TRBD1 (5 bases). Trimming took off 4 bases at V and 0 bases at J, with 12 bases between the two ends. Germline V gene data show CDR1 as MNHNS and CDR2 as SASEGT. CDR3 size: 15 residues. CDR3 loop: CASSVGPTANYGYTF. As DNA, the CDR3 is TGTGCCAGCAGTGTAGGACCGACAGCTAACTATGGCTACACCTTC.

For the CDR3, the DNA is TGCGCCAGCAGCTCGAGGGGACAGGGAGAGACCCAGTACTTC. This codes for CASSSRGQGETQYF. This chain uses TRBV5-1 with TRBJ2-5, with TRBD1 matching 9 bases. The CDR3 contains 14 residues. Per germline, CDR1 SGHRS and CDR2 YFSETQ. V lost 3 bases and J lost 4; bases outside the gene matches: 4. The full variable domain, completed using reference TRBV5-1 and TRBJ2-5, is KAGVTQTPRYLIKTRGQQVTLSCSPISGHRSVSWYQQTPGQGLQFLFEYFSETQRNKGNFPGRFSGRQFSNSRSEMNVSTLELGDSALYLCASSSRGQGETQYFGPGTRLLVL.

The V and J genes are TRBV19 and TRBJ1-1, with D unresolved. The CDR3 covers 14 residues. Trimming took 1 base from V and 1 from J, leaving 7 bases between them. Germline CDR1 LNHDA, CDR2 SQIVND (reference sequence). The DNA of the CDR3 is TGTGCCAGTAGTATAGGTCAGGCGAACACTGAAGCTTTCTTT. This codes for CASSIGQANTEAFF.

The rearrangement uses TRBV11-3 and TRBJ2-5; 7 nucleotides line up with TRBD1. V gave up 4 bases and J gave up 3 bases; unmatched junction bases: 23. Germline CDR1 is SGHNT and CDR2 is YENEEA. This CDR3 spans 20 amino acids. The CDR3 spells CASSSYLPIRTGTVKETQYF. The CDR3 DNA reads as TGTGCCAGCAGCTCGTACCTACCGATACGTACAGGGACAGTAAAAGAGACCCAGTACTTC.

The V and J genes are TRBV28 and TRBJ2-7; TRBD2 matches at 10 bases. The V gene end was trimmed by 3 bases and the J gene end by 2 bases; junction bases not matched to a gene: 7. This CDR3 region has 16 residues. Germline V CDR1 and CDR2: MDHEN, SYDVKM. The CDR3, as DNA: TGTGCCAGCAGTTTGGGCGGGACTAGCGCAACCTACGAGCAGTACTTC. Its protein is CASSLGGTSATYEQYF.

The CDR3 spells CASSVDSYGYTF. CDR3 in DNA: TGTGCCAGCAGTGTGGACAGCTATGGCTACACCTTC. The rearrangement joins TRBV6-1 to TRBJ1-2, with a weak D call TRBD1 (6 bases). Germline loops: CDR1 MNHNS, CDR2 SASEGT. The CDR3 extends over 12 amino acids. Trimming took off 4 bases at V and 4 bases at J, with 7 bases between the two ends.

The rearrangement joins TRBV11-2 to TRBJ1-4; TRBD1 matches at 9 bases. Germline V gives CDR1 SGHAT, CDR2 FQNNGV. The CDR3 is made up of 17 amino acids. Trimming removed 2 bases from V and 7 bases from J; junction bases left unmatched: 11. The CDR3 DNA is TGTGCCAGCAGCTTAACCTTTGACAGGGGGATAGGTGAAAAACTGTTTTTT. It codes for CASSLTFDRGIGEKLFF.

This rearrangement joins TRBV4-1 to TRBJ1-2; TRBD1 matches at 8 bases. Trimming took 0 bases from V and 4 from J; bases not matched to a gene: 10. Germline V lookup: CDR1 MGHRA, CDR2 YSYEKL. The CDR3 loop spans 17 amino acids. CDR3 region: CASSQDIQGARTYGYTF. The CDR3 DNA sequence: TGCGCCAGCAGCCAAGATATCCAGGGGGCGAGGACCTATGGCTACACCTTC.

The chain employs TRBV28 and TRBJ2-7; 7 bases are shared with TRBD1. The V segment lost 7 bases and the J segment 2 bases; nucleotides outside the gene matches: 8. Per the germline V gene, CDR1 is MDHEN and CDR2 is SYDVKM. The CDR3 runs 14 residues. In DNA, the CDR3 is TGTGCCAGCACCCCGGGACAGATGACCTACGAGCAGTACTTC. This encodes CASTPGQMTYEQYF.

This clone was seen a single time. This rearrangement joins TRBV28 to TRBJ2-7; 9 bases agree with TRBD2. The CDR3 consists of 13 residues. CDR1 and CDR2 (germline): MDHEN, SYDVKM. After removal of 8 bases from V and 4 bases from J, the junction contained 6 bases not matched to a gene. The CDR3 nucleotides are TGTGCCAGCTGGGCGGGGGGGTCTTACGAGCAGTACTTC. Its translation is CASWAGGSYEQYF.

The V call is TRBV28, the J call TRBJ1-5; D unresolved. Germline lookup yields CDR1 MDHEN and CDR2 SYDVKM. The CDR3 is 11 amino acids. Between the trimmed V and J ends, which lost 6 bases and 10 bases, there was a span of 10 bases. Here the CDR3 DNA reads TGTGCCAGCAGCGCCGAGTACCCCCAGCATTTT. This translates into CASSAEYPQHF. The complete variable domain, with remaining parts taken from reference TRBV28 and TRBJ1-5, reads DVKVTQSSRYLVKRTGEKVFLECVQDMDHENMFWYRQDPGLGLRLIYFSYDVKMKEKGDIPEGYSVSREKKERFSLILESASTNQTSMYLCASSAEYPQHFGDGTRLSIL.

The rearrangement links TRBV9 to TRBJ1-2; D remains ambiguous. CDR1 is SGDLS, CDR2 YYNGEE, per germline. This CDR3 contains 16 residues. V lost 1 base to trimming and J lost 0 bases, with 13 bases between them. CDR3 sequence: CASSVPGSSANYGYTF. The DNA for the CDR3 is TGTGCCAGCAGCGTACCAGGCTCTTCAGCTAACTATGGCTACACCTTC.